This TCR beta chain appears in the sequencing data of a study of blood T cell repertoires in COVID-19. About the study: There were acute and convalescent COVID-19 samples, and they came from the United States, Italy and Spain.

Per the study methods: Amplification from reference gene primers served as the basis for estimated nucleated cell counts. Assay used: immunoSEQ multiplex PCR; TCRdb lists only in-frame clones, some missing. That table gives V, J and clone size, and the DNA gave D and trimming. The repertoire includes some 57,000 clones, about 84% of them detected once, and 20% to 25% sits in the top ten. This clonotype originated in a woman aged 80 or over with acute or convalescent COVID-19. Specimen: peripheral blood.

The CDR3 bases are TGTGCCAGCAGTCAGCGTTCGAGCTCCTATAATTCACCCCTCCACTTT. It codes for CASSQRSSSYNSPLHF. The rearrangement joins TRBV6-2 or TRBV6-3 to TRBJ1-6; D gene unclear. CDR1 and CDR2 from the germline V gene are MNHEY and SVGEGT. Trimming left V 5 bases short and J 0 bases short, with 11 bases between. The CDR3 has 16 amino acids.